This T cell receptor (beta chain) is drawn from a study of blood T cell repertoires in COVID-19. Trimming took 5 bases from V and 8 from J, leaving 12 bases between them. This CDR3 has 13 amino acids. CDR1 is SGHTA and CDR2 is FQGNSA in the germline V gene. This table comes from immunoSEQ multiplex PCR, and its TCRdb copy is limited to in-frame clones, with some not included. This sample has hundreds of thousands of clones, with roughly 86% found just once. The clonotype was recovered from a woman of 80 years or more with COVID-19, enrolled during active disease. The sequenced sample consisted of peripheral blood. The V and J genes are TRBV7-2 and TRBJ1-4; D gene unclear. The CDR3 nucleotides are TGTGCCAGCAGCCAAACATACGGGGAAAAACTGTTTTTT. Translated: CASSQTYGEKLFF. The full variable domain, with the rest looked up from reference TRBV7-2 and TRBJ1-4, is GAGVSQSPSNKVTEKGKDVELRCDPISGHTALYWYRQSLGQGLEFLIYFQGNSAPDKSGLPSDRFSAERTGGSVSTLTIQRTQQEDSAVYLCASSQTYGEKLFFGSGTQLSVL.